Shown below are 26 T cell receptor beta chains from a single sample sequenced in a study of regulatory T cells in long-lasting Graves disease. Through Arm-PCR of CDR3 regions and iRepertoire HTBI primers, TCR beta libraries were built. TCRdb processed the multiplex PCR reads anew with MiXCR; each CDR3 protein has one entry. The table includes roughly 220,000 distinct CDR3 sequences, around 19% detected once. Regarding time point: newly diagnosed GD, antithyroid drugs for less than 3 months. RNA extracted from PBMCs served as the sequencing template. The sequencing here drew on peripheral blood mononuclear cells (PBMCs), taken at new diagnosis, from a patient treated with antithyroid drugs. These receptors were obtained from a female donor with Graves disease.

At least ten counts were recorded for this clonotype. The genes are TRBV12-5 and TRBJ1-1; TRBD1 is a possible D gene (5 bases). Between the trimmed V and J ends, which lost 0 bases and 3 bases, there was a span of 17 bases. Germline lookup yields CDR1 LGHNT and CDR2 FRNRAP. The CDR3 runs to 17 residues. DNA for the CDR3: TGTGCTAGTGGTTTGGTACTTTCGGGCAGGGTAGACACTGAAGCTTTCTTT. This encodes CASGLVLSGRVDTEAFF.

This clonotype was counted ten times or more. The chain carries TRBV30 and TRBJ2-5; TRBD1 matches at 12 bases. There are 13 residues in the CDR3. V lost 8 bases to trimming and J lost 2 bases; unmatched junction nucleotides: 3. Germline V lookup: CDR1 GTSNPN, CDR2 SVGIG (reference sequence). In DNA form, the CDR3 reads TGTGCCCAGGGACAGGGGGCACAAGAGACCCAGTACTTC. This sequence encodes CAQGQGAQETQYF.

The chain carries TRBV7-8 and TRBJ2-7; D is uncertain. V was shortened by 4 bases and J by 7 bases, with 11 bases between the two germline ends. CDR1 and CDR2 from the germline V gene are SGHVS and FQNEAQ. CDR3 length: 12 amino acids. The CDR3 here is CASSWTPFEQYF. CDR3 sequence (DNA): TGTGCCAGCAGCTGGACCCCGTTTGAGCAGTACTTC.

This clonotype was observed many times. This rearrangement joins TRBV3-1 to TRBJ1-4, with 7 bases lining up with TRBD1. The CDR3 loop spans 15 amino acids. The J segment lost 8 bases and the V segment lost 1 base, leaving 7 bases of the junction unmatched. Germline loops: CDR1 LGHDT, CDR2 YNNKEL (reference sequence). The CDR3 sequence is CASSQVQGVGEKLFF. CDR3 nucleotides: TGTGCCAGCAGCCAAGTTCAGGGGGTAGGGGAAAAACTGTTTTTT.

This clonotype has ten or more counts. CDR3 sequence (DNA): TGTGCCAGCAGTTTGGCAGATACGCAGTATTTT. It yields the protein CASSLADTQYF. J is TRBJ2-3 and V is TRBV7-9; D call uncertain. V was trimmed by 6 bases and J by 4 bases, leaving 5 bases between them. There are 11 residues in the CDR3. CDR1 is SEHNR, CDR2 FQNEAQ, per germline (reference sequence).

This clonotype was counted at least ten times. The J gene is TRBJ2-4, the V gene TRBV10-3; D remains ambiguous. Deletions cut 3 bases from V and 0 bases from J, with 12 bases between. There are 16 residues in the CDR3. The germline V gene has CDR1 ENHRY and CDR2 SYGVKD. The CDR3 DNA is TGTGCCATCAGTGATTATGAAAATCTAGCCAAAAACATTCAGTACTTC. Its protein is CAISDYENLAKNIQYF.

This clonotype appeared many times. V gene TRBV6-2 or TRBV6-3 combines with J gene TRBJ2-1; TRBD2 matches at 13 bases. The CDR3 spans 17 residues. V was pared by 5 bases and J by 4 bases, with 8 bases of the junction left unmatched. The germline gives CDR1 MNHEY, CDR2 SVGEGT. The CDR3 reads CASSETTSGRRYNEQFF. As DNA, the CDR3 is TGTGCCAGCAGTGAGACGACTAGCGGGAGGAGGTACAATGAGCAGTTCTTC.

This clonotype was found many times. The chain joins TRBV7-8 to TRBJ2-2, with 7 bases identical to TRBD1. The trim removed 6 bases at V and 5 bases at J, leaving 6 bases unmatched. Germline values: CDR1 SGHVS, CDR2 FQNEAQ. The CDR3 sequence is 14 residues long. The CDR3 sequence: CASSPIQGTGELFF. The CDR3 nucleotides read TGTGCCAGCAGTCCAATACAGGGGACCGGGGAGCTGTTTTTT. The full variable domain, completed using reference TRBV7-8 and TRBJ2-2, is GAGVSQSPRYKVAKRGQDVALRCDPISGHVSLFWYQQALGQGPEFLTYFQNEAQLDKSGLPSDRFFAERPEGSVSTLKIQRTQQEDSAVYLCASSPIQGTGELFFGEGSRLTVL.

This clonotype was picked up many times. The genes are TRBV19 and TRBJ1-1; 9 bases line up with TRBD1. V was clipped by 3 bases and J by 5 bases; unmatched bases: 10. CDR1 LNHDA and CDR2 SQIVND come from the germline V gene (reference sequence). The CDR3 contains 16 residues. As DNA, the CDR3 is TGTGCCAGTAGTATGAGGATCGACAGGGGGGGGACTGAAGCTTTCTTT. Translating gives CASSMRIDRGGTEAFF.

This clonotype occurred many times. This chain links TRBV6-1 with TRBJ2-6; D assignment may be TRBD1 or TRBD2 (6 bases each). The CDR3 spans 17 residues. The germline CDR1 and CDR2 sequences are MNHNS and SASEGT. Between the trimmed V and J ends, which lost 7 bases and 0 bases, there was a span of 16 bases. The CDR3 DNA sequence: TGTGCCAGCAAATTTCTAGGGGGAGGCTCTGGGGCCAACGTCCTGACTTTC. Protein sequence: CASKFLGGGSGANVLTF.

This clonotype was recorded a few times. This chain connects TRBV5-5 to TRBJ2-3, with 12 bases fitting TRBD2. CDR3 length equals 20 residues. Unmatched junction bases numbered 17, after V lost 4 bases and J lost 2 bases. The germline gives CDR1 SGHKS, CDR2 YYEKEE (reference sequence). Here the CDR3 reads CASSVSIWASGRAITDTQYF. The CDR3 coding sequence is TGTGCCAGCAGCGTTTCGATCTGGGCTAGCGGGAGGGCCATCACAGATACGCAGTATTTT.

This clonotype came up many times. The chain uses TRBV11-2 and TRBJ2-5; 9 nucleotides agree with TRBD1. This CDR3 has 16 residues. Unmatched junction bases numbered 6, after V lost 1 base and J lost 3 bases. Germline values: CDR1 SGHAT, CDR2 FQNNGV. Here the CDR3 reads CASSLVTGGREETQYF. As DNA, the CDR3 is TGTGCCAGCAGCTTAGTGACAGGGGGAAGGGAAGAGACCCAGTACTTC.

This clonotype has ten or more counts. The chain links TRBV5-4 to TRBJ1-4; TRBD1 agrees at 7 bases. The CDR3 sequence is 15 residues long. In germline, CDR1 is SGHNT, CDR2 YYREEE (reference sequence). V trimming: 0 bases; J trimming: 5 bases; junction bases outside the gene matches: 4. The CDR3 loop reads CASSLGDSANEKLFF. CDR3 DNA sequence: TGTGCCAGCAGCTTGGGGGACAGCGCGAATGAAAAACTGTTTTTT.

This clonotype appeared many times. V is TRBV12-3 or TRBV12-4 and J is TRBJ2-1, with TRBD2 identical over 13 bases. The CDR3 is made up of 15 amino acids. Unmatched junction bases numbered 9, after V lost 6 bases and J lost 10 bases. The CDR3 here is CASSLGTSGTSEQFF. In DNA, the CDR3 is TGTGCCAGCAGCCTCGGGACTAGCGGGACCTCGGAGCAGTTCTTC.

This clonotype was recorded a few times. This likely reflects a read error, since a far larger clone is one base away. The chain joins TRBV12-5 to TRBJ2-7; D is perhaps TRBD1 (6 bases). Germline CDR1 reads LGHNT; CDR2 reads FRNRAP. The V end lost 5 bases, the J end lost 7 bases, and 30 bases lay between the germline ends. CDR3 length: 18 amino acids. The CDR3 DNA reads as TGTGCTAGTGGTCCCCTCGGGCGACAGGTTTGCTCCTACAATGAGCAGTACTTC. This gives the protein CASGPLGRQVCSYNEQYF. The complete variable domain, with remaining parts taken from reference TRBV12-5 and TRBJ2-7, reads DARVTQTPRHKVTEMGQEVTMRCQPILGHNTVFWYRQTMMQGLELLAYFRNRAPLDDSGMPKDRFSAEMPDATLATLKIQPSEPRDSAVYFCASGPLGRQVCSYNEQYFGPGTRLTVT.

This clonotype has a count of ten or more. This chain connects TRBV20-1 to TRBJ2-3; tentatively, D is TRBD1 or TRBD2 (6 bases each). The CDR3 contains 15 residues. Germline V gives CDR1 DFQATT, CDR2 SNEGSKA (reference sequence). Trimming removed 5 bases from V and 0 bases from J, with 15 bases in between. This CDR3 is CSAPLGGLSTDTQYF. The CDR3 DNA follows: TGCAGTGCTCCGTTGGGGGGCCTCAGCACAGATACGCAGTATTTT.

This rearrangement joins TRBV27 to TRBJ2-5, with 9 positions matching TRBD1. Germline V gene sequence: CDR1 MNHEY, CDR2 SMNVEV (reference sequence). The CDR3 extends over 13 amino acids. V dropped 10 bases and J dropped 5; count of bases not matched to a gene: 8. Here the CDR3 reads CAIGDRARETQYF. The CDR3 nucleotides read TGTGCCATAGGGGACAGGGCAAGGGAGACCCAGTACTTC.

This clonotype was seen more than once but under ten times. The final CDR3 position lacks the conserved phenylalanine or tryptophan, pointing to a likely read error. The DNA is omitted, as the CDR3 cannot be located on it reliably, and the CDR3 follows TCRdb's listing. The chain has TRBV27 and TRBJ1-2; the table's D call TRBD1 went unverified against the DNA. The CDR3 is 14 amino acids in total, end residues counted. Germline CDR1 reads MNHEY; CDR2 reads SMNVEV (reference sequence). CDR3 sequence: CASSSGTGNYGYTL.

This clonotype was found many times. V is TRBV15 and J is TRBJ1-1, with no clear D. Germline CDR1 is LNHNV and CDR2 is YYDKDF (reference sequence). The CDR3 is 13 residues long. V was clipped by 0 bases and J by 1 base, with 3 bases between them. The chain's CDR3 is CATSREWNTEAFF. The DNA of the CDR3 is TGTGCCACCAGCAGAGAATGGAACACTGAAGCTTTCTTT.

This chain connects TRBV6-5 to TRBJ1-4; D ambiguous. CDR3 length: 14 residues. The germline gives CDR1 MNHEY, CDR2 SVGAGI. V was shortened by 2 bases and J by 0 bases, with 4 bases between the two germline ends. The CDR3 nucleotides are TGTGCCAGCAGTTACAGGTCAACTAATGAAAAACTGTTTTTT. Its protein product is CASSYRSTNEKLFF.

CDR3 region: CASSLQGRRSGYTF. The CDR3 DNA reads as TGTGCCAGTAGTCTTCAGGGACGAAGAAGTGGCTACACCTTC. The chain is built from TRBV19 and TRBJ1-2, with a possible D match to TRBD1 (5 bases). Trimming left V 5 bases short and J 7 bases short, with 17 bases between. CDR1 is LNHDA and CDR2 is SQIVND in the germline V gene (reference sequence). The CDR3 sequence is 14 residues long.

In this sample, this clonotype turned up many times. The chain links TRBV28 to TRBJ1-2; D call uncertain. This CDR3 region has 17 residues. Germline CDR1 MDHEN, CDR2 SYDVKM. V was pared by 3 bases and J by 1 base, with 18 bases between. The CDR3 nucleotides read TGTGCCAGCAGTTTTGTGAGTCGGCGGCCGAGTAACTATGGCTACACCTTC. It yields the protein CASSFVSRRPSNYGYTF.

By its share, this clonotype is medium-sized. The gene calls are TRBV11-2 and TRBJ2-1; D unresolved. The germline V gene has CDR1 SGHAT and CDR2 FQNNGV. V was shortened by 1 base and J by 1 base, with 5 bases between the two germline ends. This CDR3 has 14 residues. CDR3 coding DNA: TGTGCCAGCAGCTTAGCCCTATCCTACAATGAGCAGTTCTTC. Protein sequence: CASSLALSYNEQFF.

This clonotype was found many times. CDR3 nucleotides: TGTGCCAGCAATGAACCCGGCGGTACTAGCAATCAGCCCCAGCATTTT. Its protein product is CASNEPGGTSNQPQHF. J is TRBJ1-5 and V is TRBV28; D is ambiguous. Trimming shortened V by 7 bases and J by 0 bases, and 16 bases separated the two germline ends. This CDR3 is 16 amino acids long. The V gene's germline CDR1 is MDHEN and CDR2 SYDVKM.

Many counts were recorded for this clonotype. V is TRBV19 and J is TRBJ2-2; 11 nucleotides agree with TRBD2. CDR3 length: 16 amino acids. Germline lookup yields CDR1 LNHDA and CDR2 SQIVND (reference sequence). J gave up 2 bases and V 7 bases, and 6 bases lay outside the gene matches. CDR3 sequence reads: CASNSGRASNTGELFF. DNA of the CDR3: TGTGCCAGTAATAGCGGGAGGGCCTCCAACACCGGGGAGCTGTTTTTT.

This clonotype was counted at least ten times. This chain connects TRBV15 to TRBJ2-7; 13 nucleotides match TRBD2. The CDR3 sequence is 17 residues long. Unmatched junction bases numbered 9, after V lost 0 bases and J lost 7 bases. In germline, CDR1 is LNHNV, CDR2 YYDKDF (reference sequence). The CDR3 loop reads CATSRDSGLAGVVEQYF. In nucleotides, the CDR3 is TGTGCCACCAGCAGAGATAGTGGACTAGCGGGAGTGGTAGAGCAGTACTTC.